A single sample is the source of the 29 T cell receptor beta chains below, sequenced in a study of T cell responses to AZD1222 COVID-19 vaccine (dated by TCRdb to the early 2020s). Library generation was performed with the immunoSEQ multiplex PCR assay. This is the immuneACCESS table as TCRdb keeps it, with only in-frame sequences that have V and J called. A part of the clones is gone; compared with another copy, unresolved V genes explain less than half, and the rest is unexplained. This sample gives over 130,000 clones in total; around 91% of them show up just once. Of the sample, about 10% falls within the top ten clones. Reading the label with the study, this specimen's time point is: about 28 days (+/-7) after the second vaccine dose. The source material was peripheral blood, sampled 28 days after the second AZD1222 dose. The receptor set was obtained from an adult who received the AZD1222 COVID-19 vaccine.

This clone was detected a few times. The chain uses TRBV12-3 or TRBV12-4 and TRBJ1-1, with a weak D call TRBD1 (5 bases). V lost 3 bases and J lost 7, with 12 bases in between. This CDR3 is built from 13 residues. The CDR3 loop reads CASSFFGADEAFF. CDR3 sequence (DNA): TGTGCCAGCAGTTTTTTTGGGGCCGATGAAGCTTTCTTT.

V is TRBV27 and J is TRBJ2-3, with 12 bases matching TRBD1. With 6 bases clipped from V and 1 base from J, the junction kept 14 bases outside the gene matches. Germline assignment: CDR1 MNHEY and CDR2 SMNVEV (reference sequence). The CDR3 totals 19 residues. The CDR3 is CASSKLSGTGGFGTDTQYF. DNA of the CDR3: TGTGCCAGCAGCAAGTTATCCGGGACAGGGGGCTTCGGCACAGATACGCAGTATTTT.

The CDR3 coding sequence is TGCGCCAGCAGCTTGCCTAGCGGGCGGACGAACACCGGGGAGCTGTTTTTT. It codes for CASSLPSGRTNTGELFF. The J gene is TRBJ2-2, the V gene TRBV5-1; TRBD2 agrees at 8 bases. After removal of 1 base from V and 0 bases from J, the junction contained 5 bases not matched to a gene. The CDR3 is 17 residues long. Per germline, CDR1 SGHRS and CDR2 YFSETQ.

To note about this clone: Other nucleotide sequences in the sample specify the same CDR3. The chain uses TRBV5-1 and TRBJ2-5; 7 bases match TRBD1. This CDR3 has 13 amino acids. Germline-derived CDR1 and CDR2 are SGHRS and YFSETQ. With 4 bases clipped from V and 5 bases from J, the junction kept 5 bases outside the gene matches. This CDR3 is CASSPDRVETQYF. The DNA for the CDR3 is TGCGCCAGCAGCCCTGACAGGGTTGAGACCCAGTACTTC.

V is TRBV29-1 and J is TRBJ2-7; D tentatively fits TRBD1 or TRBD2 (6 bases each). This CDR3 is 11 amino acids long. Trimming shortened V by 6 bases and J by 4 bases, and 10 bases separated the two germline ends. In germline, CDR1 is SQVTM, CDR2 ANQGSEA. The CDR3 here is CSVQGGYEQYF. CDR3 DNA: TGCAGCGTCCAAGGGGGGTACGAGCAGTACTTC.

The CDR3 DNA reads TGTGCCAGCTCACCACCAGGAAGGATCTCCACCGGGGAGCTGTTTTTT. As protein: CASSPPGRISTGELFF. J is TRBJ2-2 and V is TRBV18; no reliable D call. The CDR3 length is 16 residues. Germline CDR1 KGHSH, CDR2 LQKENI. The ends were cut back, 0 bases at V and 4 bases at J, with 12 bases in the middle.

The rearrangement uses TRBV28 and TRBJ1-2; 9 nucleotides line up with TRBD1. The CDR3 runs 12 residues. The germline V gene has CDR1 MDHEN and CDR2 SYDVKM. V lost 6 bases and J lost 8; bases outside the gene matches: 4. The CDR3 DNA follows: TGTGCCAGCAGGAGGACAGGGGTCGGCTACACCTTC. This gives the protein CASRRTGVGYTF.

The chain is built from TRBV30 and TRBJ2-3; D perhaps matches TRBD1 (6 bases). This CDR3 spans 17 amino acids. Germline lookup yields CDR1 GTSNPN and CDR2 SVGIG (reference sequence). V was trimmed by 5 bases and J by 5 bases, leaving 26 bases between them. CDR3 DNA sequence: TGTGCCTGGCGGGGCCGATCGTTACAGGGACGGGGAGATACGCAGTATTTT. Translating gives CAWRGRSLQGRGDTQYF.

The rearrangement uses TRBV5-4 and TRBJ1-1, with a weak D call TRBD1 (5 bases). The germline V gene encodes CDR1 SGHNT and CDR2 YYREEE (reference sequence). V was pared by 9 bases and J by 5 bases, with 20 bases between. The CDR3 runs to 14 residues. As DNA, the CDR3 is TGTGCCACGCAGGGTACTCGAACGGGAACTGAAGCTTTCTTT. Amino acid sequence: CATQGTRTGTEAFF.

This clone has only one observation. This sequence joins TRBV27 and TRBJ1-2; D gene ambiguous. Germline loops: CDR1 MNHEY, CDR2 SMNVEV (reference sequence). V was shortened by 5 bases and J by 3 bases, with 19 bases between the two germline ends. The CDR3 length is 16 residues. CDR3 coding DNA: TGTGCCAGCAGTCCCTGGTGGACCTTTGGGGACTATGGCTACACCTTC. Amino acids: CASSPWWTFGDYGYTF.

The CDR3 is CASSLFVRAGGPDTQYF. Here the CDR3 DNA reads TGTGCCAGCAGCTTGTTTGTGAGAGCGGGGGGGCCAGATACGCAGTATTTT. The chain links TRBV5-4 to TRBJ2-3; 10 bases fit TRBD2. V lost 1 base, J lost 4 bases, and 9 bases stayed unmatched. The CDR3 length is 17 residues. CDR1 is SGHNT and CDR2 is YYREEE in the germline V gene (reference sequence). The full variable domain, in which reference TRBV5-4 and TRBJ2-3 provide the parts outside the CDR3, is ETGVTQSPTHLIKTRGQQVTLRCSSQSGHNTVSWYQQALGQGPQFIFQYYREEENGRGNFPPRFSGLQFPNYSSELNVNALELDDSALYLCASSLFVRAGGPDTQYFGPGTRLTVL.

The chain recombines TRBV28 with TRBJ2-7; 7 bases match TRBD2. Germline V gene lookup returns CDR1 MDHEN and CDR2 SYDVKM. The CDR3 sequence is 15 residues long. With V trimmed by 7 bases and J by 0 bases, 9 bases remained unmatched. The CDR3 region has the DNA TGTGCCAGCACTACCAGCGGGGTAAGCTCCTACGAGCAGTACTTC. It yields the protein CASTTSGVSSYEQYF.

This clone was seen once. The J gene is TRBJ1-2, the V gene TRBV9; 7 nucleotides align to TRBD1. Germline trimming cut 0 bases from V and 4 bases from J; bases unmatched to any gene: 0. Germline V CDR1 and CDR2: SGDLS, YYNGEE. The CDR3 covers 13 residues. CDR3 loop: CASSVAGGYGYTF. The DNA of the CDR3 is TGTGCCAGCAGCGTAGCAGGGGGCTATGGCTACACCTTC.

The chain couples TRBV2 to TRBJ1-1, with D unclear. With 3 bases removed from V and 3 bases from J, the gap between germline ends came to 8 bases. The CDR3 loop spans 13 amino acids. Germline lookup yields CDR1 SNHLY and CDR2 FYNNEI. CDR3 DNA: TGTGCCAGCAGTGACACGAGGGACACTGAAGCTTTCTTT. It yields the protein CASSDTRDTEAFF.

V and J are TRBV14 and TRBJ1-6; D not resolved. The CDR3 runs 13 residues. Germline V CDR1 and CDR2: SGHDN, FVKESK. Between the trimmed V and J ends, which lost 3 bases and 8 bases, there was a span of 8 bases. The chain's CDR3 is CASSQNLDSPLHF. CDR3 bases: TGTGCCAGCAGCCAGAACCTGGATTCACCCCTCCACTTT.

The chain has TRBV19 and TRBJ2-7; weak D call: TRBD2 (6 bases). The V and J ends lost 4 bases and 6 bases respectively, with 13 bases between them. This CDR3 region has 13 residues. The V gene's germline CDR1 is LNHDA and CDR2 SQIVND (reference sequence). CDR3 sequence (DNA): TGTGCCAGTAGTAATTGGTACGGGGGCGAGCAGTACGTC. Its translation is CASSNWYGGEQYV.

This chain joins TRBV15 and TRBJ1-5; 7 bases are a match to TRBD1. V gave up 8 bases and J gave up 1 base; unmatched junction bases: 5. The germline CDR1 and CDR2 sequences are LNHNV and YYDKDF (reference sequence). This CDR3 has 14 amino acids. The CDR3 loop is CATHDRESNQPQHF. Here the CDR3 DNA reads TGTGCCACCCACGACAGGGAGAGCAATCAGCCCCAGCATTTT. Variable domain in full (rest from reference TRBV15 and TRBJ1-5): DAMVIQNPRYQVTQFGKPVTLSCSQTLNHNVMYWYQQKSSQAPKLLFHYYDKDFNNEADTPDNFQSRRPNTSFCFLDIRSPGLGDTAMYLCATHDRESNQPQHFGDGTRLSIL.

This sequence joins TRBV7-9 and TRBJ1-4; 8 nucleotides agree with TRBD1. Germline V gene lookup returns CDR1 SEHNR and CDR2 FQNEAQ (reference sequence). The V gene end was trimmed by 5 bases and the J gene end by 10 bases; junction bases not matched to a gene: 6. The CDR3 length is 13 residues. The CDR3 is CASSPLGQGKLFF. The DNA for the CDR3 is TGTGCCAGCAGCCCCTTAGGACAGGGAAAACTGTTTTTT.

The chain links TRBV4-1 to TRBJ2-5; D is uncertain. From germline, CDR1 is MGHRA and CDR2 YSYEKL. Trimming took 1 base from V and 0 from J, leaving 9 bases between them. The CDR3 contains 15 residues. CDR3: CASSQGHQYQETQYF. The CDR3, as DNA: TGCGCCAGCAGCCAAGGGCACCAGTACCAAGAGACCCAGTACTTC.

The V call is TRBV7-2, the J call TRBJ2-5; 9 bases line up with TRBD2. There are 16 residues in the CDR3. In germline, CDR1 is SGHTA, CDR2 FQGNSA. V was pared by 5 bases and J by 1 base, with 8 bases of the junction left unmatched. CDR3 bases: TGTGCCAGCAGCCTGGGGGGGACTAGCCTCCAAGAGACCCAGTACTTC. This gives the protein CASSLGGTSLQETQYF.

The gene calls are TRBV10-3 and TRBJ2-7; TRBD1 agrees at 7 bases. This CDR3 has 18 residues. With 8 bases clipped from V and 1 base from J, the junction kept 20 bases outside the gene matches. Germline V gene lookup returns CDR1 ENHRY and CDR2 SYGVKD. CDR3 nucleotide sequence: TGTGCCATCTCTAGAGGGACAGCAGACCTTATCAGGTCCTACGAGCAGTACGTC. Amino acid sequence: CAISRGTADLIRSYEQYV.

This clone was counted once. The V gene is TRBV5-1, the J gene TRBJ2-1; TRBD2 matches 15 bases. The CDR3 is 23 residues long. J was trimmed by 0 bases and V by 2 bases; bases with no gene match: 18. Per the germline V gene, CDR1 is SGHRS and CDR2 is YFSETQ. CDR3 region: CASSFPRSERTSGGAPSYNEQFF. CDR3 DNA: TGCGCCAGCAGCTTCCCCCGATCTGAAAGGACTAGCGGGGGGGCACCCTCCTACAATGAGCAGTTCTTC.

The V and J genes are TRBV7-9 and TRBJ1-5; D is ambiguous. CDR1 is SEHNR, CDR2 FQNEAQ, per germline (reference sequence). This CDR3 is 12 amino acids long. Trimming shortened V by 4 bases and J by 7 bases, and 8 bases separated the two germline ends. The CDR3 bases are TGTGCCAGCAGCTCCCCAGGACAGCCCCAGCATTTT. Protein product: CASSSPGQPQHF. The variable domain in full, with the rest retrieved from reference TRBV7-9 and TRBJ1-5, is DTGVSQNPRHKITKRGQNVTFRCDPISEHNRLYWYRQTLGQGPEFLTYFQNEAQLEKSRLLSDRFSAERPKGSFSTLEIQRTEQGDSAMYLCASSSPGQPQHFGDGTRLSIL.

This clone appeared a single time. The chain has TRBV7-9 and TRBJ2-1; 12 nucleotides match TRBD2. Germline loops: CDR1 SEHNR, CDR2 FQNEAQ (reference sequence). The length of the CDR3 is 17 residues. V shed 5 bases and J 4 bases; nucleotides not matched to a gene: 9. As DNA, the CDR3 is TGTGCCAGCAGCCCGGAACTAGCGGGAGGTAGATACAATGAGCAGTTCTTC. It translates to CASSPELAGGRYNEQFF.

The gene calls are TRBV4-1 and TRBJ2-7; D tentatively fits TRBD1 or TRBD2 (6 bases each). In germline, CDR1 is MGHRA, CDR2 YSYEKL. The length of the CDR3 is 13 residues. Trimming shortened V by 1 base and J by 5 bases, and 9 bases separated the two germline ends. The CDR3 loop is CASSQGGDNEQYV. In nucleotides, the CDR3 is TGCGCCAGCAGCCAAGGGGGGGACAACGAGCAGTACGTC.

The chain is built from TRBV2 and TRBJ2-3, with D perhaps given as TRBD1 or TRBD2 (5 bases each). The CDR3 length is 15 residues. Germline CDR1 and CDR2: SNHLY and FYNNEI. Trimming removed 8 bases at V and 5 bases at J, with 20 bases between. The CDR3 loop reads CASGRDQKFGDTQYF. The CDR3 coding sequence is TGTGCCAGCGGCCGGGACCAAAAGTTTGGAGATACGCAGTATTTT.

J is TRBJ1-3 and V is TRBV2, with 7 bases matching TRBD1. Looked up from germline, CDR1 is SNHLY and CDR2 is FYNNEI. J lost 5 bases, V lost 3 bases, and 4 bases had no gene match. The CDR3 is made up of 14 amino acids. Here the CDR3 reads CASSDWDSRNTIYF. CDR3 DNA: TGTGCCAGCAGTGACTGGGACAGTAGAAACACCATATATTTT.

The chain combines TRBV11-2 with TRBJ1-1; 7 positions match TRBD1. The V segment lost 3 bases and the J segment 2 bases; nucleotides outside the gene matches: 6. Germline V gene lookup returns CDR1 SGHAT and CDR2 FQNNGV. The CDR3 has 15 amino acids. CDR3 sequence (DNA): TGTGCCAGCAGCTTTACAGGGGAGGCAAACACTGAAGCTTTCTTT. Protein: CASSFTGEANTEAFF.

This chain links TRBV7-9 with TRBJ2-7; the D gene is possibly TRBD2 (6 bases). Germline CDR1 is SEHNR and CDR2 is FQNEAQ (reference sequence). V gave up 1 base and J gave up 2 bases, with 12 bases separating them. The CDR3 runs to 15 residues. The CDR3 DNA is TGTGCCAGCAGCTTAGGGCCCCCGGGGGCCTACGAGCAGTACTTC. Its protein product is CASSLGPPGAYEQYF.